The 23 T cell receptor beta chains listed next were all sequenced from one sample in a study of blood T cell repertoires in COVID-19. Assay: immunoSEQ multiplex PCR; the TCRdb copy retains only in-frame clones and omits some. In the table there are fewer than 250,000 clones, roughly 85% of which are singletons. The sequencing input was peripheral blood. The source of these receptors is a woman between 65 and 79 years old with active or convalescent COVID-19.

The gene calls are TRBV7-3 and TRBJ1-2; 7 bases agree with TRBD1. CDR1 and CDR2 (germline): SGHTA, FQGTGA. This CDR3 has 15 amino acids. The ends lost 5 bases at V and 8 bases at J; junction bases unmatched: 14. Written as DNA, the CDR3 is TGTGCCAGCAGCCGGAACCCCGGGACAGTTGAAGGCTACACCTTC. Its translation is CASSRNPGTVEGYTF.

The gene calls are TRBV4-3 and TRBJ1-2; D possibly corresponds to TRBD1 (5 bases). Germline values: CDR1 LGHNA, CDR2 YSLEER. V dropped 1 base and J dropped 4 bases, with 10 bases sitting between them. The CDR3 is made up of 14 amino acids. The DNA of the CDR3 is TGCGCCAGCAGCCAAGTCAGGGCCGGCTATGGCTACACCTTC. Its protein is CASSQVRAGYGYTF.

This chain links TRBV6-2 or TRBV6-3 with TRBJ2-1; TRBD2 agrees at 11 bases. The V and J ends lost 5 bases and 13 bases, in that order; junction bases with no gene match: 10. The germline V gene encodes CDR1 MNHEY and CDR2 SVGEGT. CDR3 length: 14 residues. The CDR3 DNA follows: TGTGCCAGCAGTCACGGGACTAGCGGCTCCCGACAGTTCTTC. It yields the protein CASSHGTSGSRQFF.

This clone has only a few counts. The V gene is TRBV29-1, the J gene TRBJ2-2; a possible D gene is TRBD2 (5 bases). V dropped 6 bases and J dropped 3 bases, with 14 bases sitting between them. The CDR3 totals 14 residues. Looked up from germline, CDR1 is SQVTM and CDR2 is ANQGSEA. CDR3 nucleotides: TGCAGCGTCCCTGTGGTGGGAGACACCGGGGAGCTGTTTTTT. Protein product: CSVPVVGDTGELFF.

The chain's CDR3 is CASSSGLAGGWTYEQYF. The CDR3 DNA sequence: TGTGCCAGCAGCTCGGGACTAGCGGGAGGGTGGACCTACGAGCAGTACTTC. V gene TRBV11-2 combines with J gene TRBJ2-7; 16 bases are shared with TRBD2. CDR1 and CDR2 (germline): SGHAT, FQNNGV. The CDR3 runs 17 residues. V lost 4 bases to trimming and J lost 2 bases; unmatched junction nucleotides: 5.

This rearrangement joins TRBV6-7 to TRBJ1-4, with 7 bases identical to TRBD1. TRBV6-7 is an ORF, with its function uncertain. This CDR3 is built from 23 residues. Unmatched junction bases numbered 22, after V lost 0 bases and J lost 0 bases. For the CDR3, the DNA is TGTGCCAGCAGTTACTCGATATCCAAACAATGTGGGCGACAGGGCGCAACTAATGAAAAACTGTTTTTT. Amino acids: CASSYSISKQCGRQGATNEKLFF.

The chain has TRBV28 and TRBJ1-5, with D perhaps TRBD1 (6 bases). Trimming cost V 6 bases and J 2 bases, with 14 bases left between them. CDR1 and CDR2 from the germline V gene are MDHEN and SYDVKM. The CDR3 spans 15 residues. CDR3 residues: CASRVSQGRNQPQHF. In DNA form, the CDR3 reads TGTGCCAGCAGGGTGTCACAGGGACGCAATCAGCCCCAGCATTTT.

This chain links TRBV5-4 with TRBJ1-2, with unresolved D. The germline V gene encodes CDR1 SGHNT and CDR2 YYREEE (reference sequence). The CDR3 covers 13 residues. V dropped 4 bases and J dropped 7 bases, with 14 bases sitting between them. DNA for the CDR3: TGTGCCAGCAGCCTACAGTACCAGAGTGGCTACACCTTC. As protein: CASSLQYQSGYTF.

This sequence joins TRBV6-1 and TRBJ2-3; 8 positions agree with TRBD2. From germline, CDR1 is MNHNS and CDR2 SASEGT. This CDR3 comprises 17 residues. The V segment lost 4 bases and the J segment 8 bases; nucleotides outside the gene matches: 17. This chain's CDR3 is CASSVPGAGGGPGTQYF. The CDR3 DNA follows: TGTGCCAGCAGTGTCCCCGGGGCCGGCGGGGGGCCAGGTACGCAGTATTTT.

This chain joins TRBV7-2 and TRBJ1-4, with 8 bases that match TRBD1. After removal of 4 bases from V and 8 bases from J, the junction contained 6 bases not matched to a gene. Germline V gene lookup returns CDR1 SGHTA and CDR2 FQGNSA. There are 14 residues in the CDR3. The CDR3 DNA is TGTGCCAGCAGCTACCAGGGGGCGCGAGAAAAACTGTTTTTT. This translates into CASSYQGAREKLFF.

The chain recombines TRBV5-5 with TRBJ2-5, with 8 bases fitting TRBD1. V shed 4 bases and J 4 bases; nucleotides not matched to a gene: 6. The CDR3 is made up of 14 amino acids. Germline CDR1 reads SGHKS; CDR2 reads YYEKEE (reference sequence). The CDR3 loop reads CASSLATGGETQYF. The CDR3 region has the DNA TGTGCCAGCAGCCTGGCTACAGGGGGAGAGACCCAGTACTTC.

J is TRBJ1-5 and V is TRBV5-8, with D possibly matching TRBD1 (6 bases). This CDR3 is 17 amino acids long. Germline loops: CDR1 SGHTS, CDR2 YDEGEE. V dropped 0 bases and J dropped 0 bases, with 13 bases sitting between them. The CDR3 spells CASSLGLDSYSNQPQHF. The CDR3 bases are TGTGCCAGCAGCTTGGGCTTGGACAGCTATAGCAATCAGCCCCAGCATTTT.

As concerns this clone: One end of the junction does not line up with germline, which may come from a read error. J is TRBJ2-1 and V is TRBV7-8, with 10 bases that match TRBD2. CDR1 SGHVS and CDR2 FQNEAQ come from the germline V gene. The CDR3 contains 16 residues. The CDR3 loop is CASRLAGGPLYNEQFF. For the CDR3, the DNA is TGTGCCAGCAGGTTAGCGGGGGGACCCCTATACAATGAGCAGTTCTTC.

The chain carries TRBV5-1 and TRBJ1-1; the match to TRBD1 covers 8 bases. CDR1 is SGHRS and CDR2 is YFSETQ in the germline V gene. The CDR3 sequence is 12 residues long. V dropped 4 bases and J dropped 7; count of bases not matched to a gene: 3. The CDR3 loop is CASSPGQGEAFF. The CDR3 DNA reads as TGCGCCAGCAGCCCCGGACAGGGTGAAGCTTTCTTT. The whole variable domain, remainder taken from reference TRBV5-1 and TRBJ1-1, is KAGVTQTPRYLIKTRGQQVTLSCSPISGHRSVSWYQQTPGQGLQFLFEYFSETQRNKGNFPGRFSGRQFSNSRSEMNVSTLELGDSALYLCASSPGQGEAFFGQGTRLTVV.

DNA of the CDR3: TGTGCCAGCAGCCTCCGACAGTATGGCTACACCTTC. Amino acids: CASSLRQYGYTF. The chain is built from TRBV14 and TRBJ1-2; TRBD1 is a possible D gene (5 bases). V was trimmed by 4 bases and J by 5 bases, leaving 8 bases between them. This CDR3 has 12 residues. Germline CDR1 SGHDN, CDR2 FVKESK.

The rearrangement joins TRBV27 to TRBJ1-3; D remains unclear. V lost 8 bases, J lost 0 bases, and 8 bases lay in between. Germline CDR1 is MNHEY and CDR2 is SMNVEV (reference sequence). The CDR3 spans 13 residues. In nucleotides, the CDR3 is TGTGCCAGCCGGCGGAACTCTGGAAACACCATATATTTT. It encodes CASRRNSGNTIYF.

In this sample, this clone turned up once. This specimen includes other DNA sequences encoding the same CDR3. V is TRBV29-1 and J is TRBJ1-1; D unresolved. The V gene's germline CDR1 is SQVTM and CDR2 ANQGSEA. Trimming shortened V by 4 bases and J by 1 base, and 4 bases separated the two germline ends. This CDR3 region has 11 residues. As DNA, the CDR3 is TGCAGCGTTGTCAGGAACACTGAAGCTTTCTTT. This sequence encodes CSVVRNTEAFF.

This clone was counted a single time. The chain is built from TRBV9 and TRBJ2-1; 7 positions match TRBD1. CDR3 size: 14 residues. CDR1 and CDR2 from the germline V gene are SGDLS and YYNGEE. The junction had 3 bases not matched to a gene; V was cut back by 2 bases and J by 4 bases. CDR3 nucleotides: TGTGCCAGCAGCGTCAGGACAGGATACAATGAGCAGTTCTTC. Translated: CASSVRTGYNEQFF.

The chain links TRBV28 to TRBJ2-3; D is perhaps TRBD2 (6 bases). The CDR3 is 16 amino acids. Trimming took off 5 bases at V and 3 bases at J, with 18 bases between the two ends. Germline CDR1 is MDHEN and CDR2 is SYDVKM. The CDR3 is CASSPLGRGGTDTQYF. The CDR3 DNA sequence: TGTGCCAGCAGTCCCCTCGGAAGGGGAGGTACAGATACGCAGTATTTT.

The V gene is TRBV5-4, the J gene TRBJ2-3, with 10 bases that match TRBD2. This CDR3 contains 15 residues. CDR1 and CDR2 (germline): SGHNT, YYREEE (reference sequence). V lost 4 bases, J lost 0 bases, and 2 bases stayed unmatched. For the CDR3, the DNA is TGTGCCAGCAGCCCGGGACTAGCGAGCACAGATACGCAGTATTTT. Residues: CASSPGLASTDTQYF.

The chain couples TRBV7-9 to TRBJ2-3; 8 positions match TRBD2. CDR3 size: 16 residues. V shed 0 bases and J 4 bases; nucleotides not matched to a gene: 6. In germline, CDR1 is SEHNR, CDR2 FQNEAQ (reference sequence). The CDR3 region has the DNA TGTGCCAGCAGCTTAGCGCCCGGGGGGGCTTCAGATACGCAGTATTTT. It codes for CASSLAPGGASDTQYF.

The rearrangement joins TRBV7-9 to TRBJ2-6, with 9 bases identical to TRBD1. The CDR3 sequence is 18 residues long. V shed 5 bases, J shed 0 bases, and the junction held 8 bases outside the gene matches. Germline lookup yields CDR1 SEHNR and CDR2 FQNEAQ (reference sequence). As DNA, the CDR3 is TGTGCCAGCAGCCCTCGAGGGACAGGGTTCTCTGGGGCCAACGTCCTGACTTTC. This encodes CASSPRGTGFSGANVLTF.

This chain links TRBV19 with TRBJ1-5; 8 bases fit TRBD1. V trimming: 6 bases; J trimming: 2 bases; junction bases outside the gene matches: 6. The CDR3 has 15 residues. CDR1 is LNHDA, CDR2 SQIVND, per germline (reference sequence). The CDR3 coding sequence is TGTGCCAGTAGACCAGGGGGCTTTGGCAATCAGCCCCAGCATTTT. Protein: CASRPGGFGNQPQHF.